The present entry profiles one T cell receptor beta chain with its context. As yet, its antigen is unknown. The sample comes from a study of graft-versus-host responses after intestinal transplantation. About the research overall: Multivisceral, liver-intestinal, or isolated intestinal transplants were performed in recipients. Uniformly, recipients were administered anti-thymocyte globulin induction with subsequent tacrolimus and steroids for 2 to 3 years.

The V gene's germline CDR1 is SGHTA and CDR2 FQGTGA. The CDR3 extends over 16 amino acids. V trimming: 2 bases; J trimming: 7 bases; junction bases outside the gene matches: 6. The data were produced by immunoSEQ multiplex PCR, yet TCRdb's version contains in-frame clones alone and is incomplete. The sample carries approximately 89,000 clones, about 93% recorded once. This chain connects TRBV7-3 to TRBJ1-6, with TRBD1 identical over 9 bases. This receptor was taken from a human donor who received an intestinal transplant. Sample: unstimulated CD4+ T cells sorted from spleen or lymph node cells, taken before intestinal transplant. CDR3 in amino acids: CASSLVGQGGNSPLHF. The CDR3 DNA reads as TGTGCCAGCAGCTTAGTGGGACAGGGTGGGAATTCACCCCTCCACTTT.